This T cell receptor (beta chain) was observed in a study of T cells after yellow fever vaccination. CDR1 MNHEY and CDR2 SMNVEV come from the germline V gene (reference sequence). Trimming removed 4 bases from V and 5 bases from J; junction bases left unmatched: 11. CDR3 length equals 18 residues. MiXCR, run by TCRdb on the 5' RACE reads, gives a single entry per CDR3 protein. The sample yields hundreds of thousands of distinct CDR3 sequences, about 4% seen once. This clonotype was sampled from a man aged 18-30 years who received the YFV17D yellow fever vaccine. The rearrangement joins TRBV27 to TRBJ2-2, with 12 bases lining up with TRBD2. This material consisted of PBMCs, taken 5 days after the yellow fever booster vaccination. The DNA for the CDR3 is TGTGCCAGCAGTTCCTCTAGCGGGGGGGCGGGTTCGACCGGGGAGCTGTTTTTT. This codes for CASSSSSGGAGSTGELFF.